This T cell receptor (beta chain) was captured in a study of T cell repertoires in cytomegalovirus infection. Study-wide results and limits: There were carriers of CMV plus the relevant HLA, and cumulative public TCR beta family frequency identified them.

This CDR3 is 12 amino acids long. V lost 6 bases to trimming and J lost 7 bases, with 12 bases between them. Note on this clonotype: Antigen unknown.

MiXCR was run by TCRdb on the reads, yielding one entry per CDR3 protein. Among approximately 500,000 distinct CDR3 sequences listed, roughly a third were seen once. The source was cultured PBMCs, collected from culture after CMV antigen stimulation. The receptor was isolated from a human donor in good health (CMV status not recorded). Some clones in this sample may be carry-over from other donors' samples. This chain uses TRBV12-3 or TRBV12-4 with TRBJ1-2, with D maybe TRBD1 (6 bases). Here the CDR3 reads CASSRVRGGYTF. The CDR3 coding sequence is TGTGCCAGCAGCCGTGTCAGGGGTGGCTACACCTTC.